These T cell receptor beta chains were read from a single sample in a study of shared clonotypes between healthy human individuals. Profiling relied on immunoSEQ multiplex PCR, and the TCRdb table lists in-frame clones only, not all of them. This table has approximately 2,200,000 clones, roughly 91% appearing once. The sequenced material came from naive CD8+ T cells from PBMCs. These receptors all stem from a man aged 18-30 years in good health. Some clones in this sample may be carry-over from other donors' samples. Each CDR3 is given with its conserved first and last residue. D genes are given only for firm matches. Clone size is stated in some rows and not others, as once, few, many or a class when expanded.

len	j_gene	v_gene	d_gene	abundance	CDR3nt	CDR3aa
17	TRBJ1-2	TRBV2	.	.	TGTGCCAGCAGTGTGGACTCGATCTACCCTCGAGGCTATGGCTACACCTTC	CASSVDSIYPRGYGYTF
12	TRBJ2-1	TRBV15	.	.	TGTGCCACCAGCGGCCGCTACAATGAGCAGTTCTTC	CATSGRYNEQFF
14	TRBJ1-2	TRBV18	TRBD1	.	TGTGCCAGCTCGCCAGGGGGCGGGGGATATGGCTACACCTTC	CASSPGGGGYGYTF
17	TRBJ2-7	TRBV5-1	.	.	TGCGCCAGCAGCTTTGGAAGCCCTAGCCGGAGCTCCTACGAGCAGTACTTC	CASSFGSPSRSSYEQYF
17	TRBJ2-3	TRBV28	TRBD1	once	TGTGCCAGCAGTTCGGACAGGGGGAGTTGGGGCACAGATACGCAGTATTTT	CASSSDRGSWGTDTQYF
14	TRBJ2-1	TRBV5-1	.	.	TGCGCCAGCAGCCCCGACGTCCCCCCTGATGAGCAGTTCTTC	CASSPDVPPDEQFF
17	TRBJ2-5	TRBV7-2	.	.	TGTGCCAGCAGCTTAGAGGGGCTTAGAGCGTACCAAGAGACCCAGTACTTC	CASSLEGLRAYQETQYF
12	TRBJ2-1	TRBV27	.	.	TGTGCCAGCAGTCCCCCGGACAACGAGCAGTTCTTC	CASSPPDNEQFF
14	TRBJ2-1	TRBV9	.	.	TGTGCCAGCAGCGAGGTCAGCTCCTACAATGAGCAGTTCTTC	CASSEVSSYNEQFF
19	TRBJ2-7	TRBV19	TRBD2	.	TGTGCCAGTAGTATATTGTCCAGATTGTTGGGACTAGCGGATTACGAGCAGTACTTC	CASSILSRLLGLADYEQYF
16	TRBJ1-1	TRBV7-9	.	.	TGTGCCAGCAGCTCCTCAACAGGGATCGGGATCACTGAAGCTTTCTTT	CASSSSTGIGITEAFF
13	TRBJ2-7	TRBV5-1	.	.	TGCGCCAGCAGCTTGCGGGGGCCCTACGAGCAGTACTTC	CASSLRGPYEQYF
15	TRBJ2-3	TRBV10-3	TRBD2	.	TGTGCCATCACCAAAGAGCGGGAGAGTAGAGATACGCAGTATTTT	CAITKERESRDTQYF
13	TRBJ2-1	TRBV7-9	TRBD1	.	TGTGCCAGCAGCCGGACAGGGGACAATGAGCAGTTCTTC	CASSRTGDNEQFF
11	TRBJ2-2	TRBV7-9	.	.	TGTGCCAGCAGCCGTACTTGGGAGCTGTTTTTT	CASSRTWELFF
15	TRBJ2-1	TRBV9	TRBD1	.	TGTGCCAGCAGCGTAGCTAGGACAGGAGGCAATGAGCAGTTCTTC	CASSVARTGGNEQFF
13	TRBJ1-1	TRBV19	TRBD1	.	TGTGCCAGTAGTAAGGGTACAGGGGCTGAAGCTTTCTTT	CASSKGTGAEAFF
15	TRBJ2-1	TRBV5-1	TRBD2	.	TGCGCCAGCAGCTTGATCGGCGGGAGTCCGAATGAGCAGTTCTTC	CASSLIGGSPNEQFF
12	TRBJ2-7	TRBV5-4	.	.	TGTGCCAGCAGCTCCGGAACCTACGAGCAGTACTTC	CASSSGTYEQYF
13	TRBJ1-1	TRBV5-4	.	.	TGTGCCAGCAGCTTGGGCAGGGTGAATGAAGCTTTCTTT	CASSLGRVNEAFF